This T cell receptor beta chain was sequenced during a study of vaccination and CD4 T cells after COVID-19. Study background: Post-COVID draws followed diagnosis by a median around 92 days (range 35 to 161).

Cultured CD4+ T-cell DNA underwent Oncomine TCR Beta short-read sequencing. Once CD4+ T cells had been cultured, genomic DNA was extracted from them. TCRdb ran MiXCR on the PCR reads and lists one entry per CDR3 protein. The table shows 9,500 to 11,000 distinct CDR3 sequences, with 25% to 30% occurring only once. A note on this clonotype: Its target is unknown.

Treatment defined: roughly 11-day PBMC culture with coronavirus spike peptide pools or control peptides (ViraFEST assay). These CD4+ T cells came from an unexposed donor, sampled before the COVID-19 pandemic (2011-2018). IL-2 (about 10 IU/ml) and peptide pools (around 9.7 ug/ml) were added to cultures of 1.5 million to 2 million PBMCs per well. The CDR3 runs to 14 residues. Germline CDR1 ENHRY, CDR2 SYGVKD. Trimming removed 4 bases from V and 7 bases from J, with 16 bases in between. The chain links TRBV10-3 to TRBJ1-1, with a tentative D call TRBD1 (6 bases). What was sequenced was CD4+ T cells from blood, cultured in vitro. This clonotype was sampled from a human donor in good health. CDR3 nucleotide sequence: TGTGCCATCAGTGTGGGGGGCATCGGAGTTGAAGCTTTCTTT. This translates into CAISVGGIGVEAFF.